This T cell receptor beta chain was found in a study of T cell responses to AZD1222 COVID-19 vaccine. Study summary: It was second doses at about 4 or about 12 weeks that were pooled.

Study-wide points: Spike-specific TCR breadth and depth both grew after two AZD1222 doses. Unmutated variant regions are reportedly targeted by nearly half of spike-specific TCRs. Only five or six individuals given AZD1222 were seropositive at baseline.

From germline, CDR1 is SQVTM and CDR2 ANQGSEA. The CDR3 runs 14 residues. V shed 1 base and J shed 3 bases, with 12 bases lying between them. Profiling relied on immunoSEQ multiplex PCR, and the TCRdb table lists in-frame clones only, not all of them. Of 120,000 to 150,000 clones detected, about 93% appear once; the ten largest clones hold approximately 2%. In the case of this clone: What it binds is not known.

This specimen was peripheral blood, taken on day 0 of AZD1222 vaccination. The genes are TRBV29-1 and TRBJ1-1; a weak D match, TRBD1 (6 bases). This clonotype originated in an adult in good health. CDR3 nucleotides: TGCAGCGTTGAAGGGGCTAGGGGGGACACTGAAGCTTTCTTT. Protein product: CSVEGARGDTEAFF.